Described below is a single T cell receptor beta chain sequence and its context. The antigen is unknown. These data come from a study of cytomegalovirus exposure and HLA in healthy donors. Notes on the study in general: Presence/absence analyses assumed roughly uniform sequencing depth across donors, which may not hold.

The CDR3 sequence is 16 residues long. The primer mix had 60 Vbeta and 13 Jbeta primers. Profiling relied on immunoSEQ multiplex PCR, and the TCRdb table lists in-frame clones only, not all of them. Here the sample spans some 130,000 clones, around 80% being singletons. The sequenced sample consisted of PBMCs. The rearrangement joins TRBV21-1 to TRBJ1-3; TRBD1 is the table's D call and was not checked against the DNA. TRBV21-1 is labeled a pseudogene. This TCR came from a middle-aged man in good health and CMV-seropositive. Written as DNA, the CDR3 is TGTGCCAGCAGCATTCCTCCGGGACAGGTAGGAAACACCATATATTTT. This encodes CASSIPPGQVGNTIYF.